Below, one TCR beta chain is given with its context. V dropped 5 bases and J dropped 4; count of bases not matched to a gene: 10. The CDR3 is 16 residues long. This entry is derived from a study of T cells in Graves' hyperthyroidism and ophthalmopathy. Across the whole study: Specimen type is peripheral blood, collected at initial diagnosis prior to any treatment.

PBMCs came from less than 11 ml fresh peripheral blood. TCR beta CDR3 sequences were amplified from RNA transcripts. TCR CDR3 regions were first amplified by RT-PCR with HTBI primers. TCRdb fed the multiplex PCR reads into MiXCR, producing one record per CDR3 protein. The sample has about 560,000 distinct CDR3 sequences, roughly a sixth seen once. The origin of this receptor is a woman between 18 and 29 years old with Graves' hyperthyroidism. The source material was blood. This chain uses TRBV12-3 or TRBV12-4 with TRBJ1-3; 8 nucleotides agree with TRBD1. The CDR3 DNA reads TGTGCCAGCAGTCGACAGGGGCATAAAATCGGAAACACCATATATTTT. Translating gives CASSRQGHKIGNTIYF.